The present T cell receptor (beta chain) was sequenced within a study of shared T cell receptors in the human thymus. Clones were sequenced by immunoSEQ multiplex PCR, and TCRdb holds only the in-frame ones, with some missing. The data show 640,000 or so clones, 80% to 90% seen once. The CDR3 contains 18 residues. V gave up 1 base and J gave up 0 bases, with 16 bases separating them. Germline assignment: CDR1 SGHDT and CDR2 YYEEEE. These data are also associated with another study on human thymus T cells. That study reports: Donation was from healthy Finnish infants who were having corrective surgery that addressed congenital heart defects. Obtained as resections during corrective heart surgery, the thymus tissue was then studied. Thymic and blood repertoires showed apparently biased V and J gene usage. Related work found strong thymic repertoire overlap between unrelated individuals.

J is TRBJ2-2 and V is TRBV5-6, with D unresolved. This clonotype originated in a boy younger than two with a congenital heart defect. Material: thymocytes. The DNA for the CDR3 is TGTGCCAGCAGCTTGTTGTTTACCGACTCTTCGAACACCGGGGAGCTGTTTTTT. This codes for CASSLLFTDSSNTGELFF.